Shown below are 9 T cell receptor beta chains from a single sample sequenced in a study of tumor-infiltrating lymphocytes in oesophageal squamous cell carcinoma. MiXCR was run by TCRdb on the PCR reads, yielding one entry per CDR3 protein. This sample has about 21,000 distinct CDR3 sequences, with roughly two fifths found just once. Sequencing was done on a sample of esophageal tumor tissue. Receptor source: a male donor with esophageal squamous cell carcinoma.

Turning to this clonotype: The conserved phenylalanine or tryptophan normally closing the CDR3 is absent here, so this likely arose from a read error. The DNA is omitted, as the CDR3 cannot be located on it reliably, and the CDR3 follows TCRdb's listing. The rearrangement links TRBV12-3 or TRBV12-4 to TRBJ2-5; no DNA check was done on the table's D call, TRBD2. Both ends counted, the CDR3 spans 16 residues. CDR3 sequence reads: CASSPRSWGSPLHFGN.

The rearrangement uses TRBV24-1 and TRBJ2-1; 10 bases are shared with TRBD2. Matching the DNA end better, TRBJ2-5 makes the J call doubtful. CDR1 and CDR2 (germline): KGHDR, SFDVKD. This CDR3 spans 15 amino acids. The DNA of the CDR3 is TGTGCCACCAGTGCACTAGCGGGGAGGGGAGAGACCCAGTACTTC. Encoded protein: CATSALAGRGETQYF.

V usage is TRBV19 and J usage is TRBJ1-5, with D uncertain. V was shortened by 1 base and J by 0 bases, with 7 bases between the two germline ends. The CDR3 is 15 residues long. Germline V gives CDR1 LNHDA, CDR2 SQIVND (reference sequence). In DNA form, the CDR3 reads TGTGCCAGTAGTATAGTAGGCCTTAGCAATCAGCCCCAGCATTTT. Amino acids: CASSIVGLSNQPQHF. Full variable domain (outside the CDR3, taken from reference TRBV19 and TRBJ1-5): DGGITQSPKYLFRKEGQNVTLSCEQNLNHDAMYWYRQDPGQGLRLIYYSQIVNDFQKGDIAEGYSVSREKKESFPLTVTSAQKNPTAFYLCASSIVGLSNQPQHFGDGTRLSIL.

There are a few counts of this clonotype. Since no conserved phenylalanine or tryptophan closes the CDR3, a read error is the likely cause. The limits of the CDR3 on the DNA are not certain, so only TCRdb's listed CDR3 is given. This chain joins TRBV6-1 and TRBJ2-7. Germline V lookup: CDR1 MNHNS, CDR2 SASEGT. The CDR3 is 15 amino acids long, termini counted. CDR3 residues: CASSGSVASGYTFGS.

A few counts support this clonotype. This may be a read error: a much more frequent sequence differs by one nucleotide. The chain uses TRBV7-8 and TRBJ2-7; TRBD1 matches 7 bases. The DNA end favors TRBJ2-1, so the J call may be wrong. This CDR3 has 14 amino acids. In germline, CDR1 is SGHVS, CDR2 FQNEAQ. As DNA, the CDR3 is TGTGCCAGCAGCTCCCGGGACAGCTCCTACGAGCAGTTCTTC. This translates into CASSSRDSSYEQFF.

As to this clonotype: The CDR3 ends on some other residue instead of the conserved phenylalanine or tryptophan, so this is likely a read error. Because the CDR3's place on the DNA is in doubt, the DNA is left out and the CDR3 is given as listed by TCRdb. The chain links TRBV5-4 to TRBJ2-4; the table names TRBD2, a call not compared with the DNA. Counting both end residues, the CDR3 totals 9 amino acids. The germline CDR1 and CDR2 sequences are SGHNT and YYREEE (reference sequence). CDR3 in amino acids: CASSSTTSG.

The chain's CDR3 is CASSLFRQGDYGYTF. CDR3 nucleotides: TGTGCCAGCAGCTTATTTCGACAGGGTGACTATGGCTACACCTTC. The V call is TRBV7-9, the J call TRBJ1-2; 7 bases line up with TRBD1. V trimming: 2 bases; J trimming: 3 bases; junction bases outside the gene matches: 6. The CDR3 has 15 amino acids. Germline V lookup: CDR1 SEHNR, CDR2 FQNEAQ (reference sequence).

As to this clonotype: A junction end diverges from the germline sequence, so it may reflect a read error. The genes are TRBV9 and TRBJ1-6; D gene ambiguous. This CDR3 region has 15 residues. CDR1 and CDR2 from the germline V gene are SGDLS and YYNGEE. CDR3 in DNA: TGTGCCAGCAGCGTCGAGTACTCCTATAATTCACCCCTCCACTTC. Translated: CASSVEYSYNSPLHF.

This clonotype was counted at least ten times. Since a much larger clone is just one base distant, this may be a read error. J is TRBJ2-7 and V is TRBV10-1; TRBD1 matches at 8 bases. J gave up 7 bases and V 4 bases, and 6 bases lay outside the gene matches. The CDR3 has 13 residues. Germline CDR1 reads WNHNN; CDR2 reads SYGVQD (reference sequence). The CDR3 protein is CASSAGGGDEQYF. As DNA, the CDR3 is TGCGCCAGCAGTGCAGGGGGCGGGGATGAGCAGTACTTC.